A few counts support the clone carrying this T cell receptor beta chain. Antigen specificity is unknown. This sample stems from a study of early T cells in non-severe SARS-CoV-2 infection. Study context: The authors sequenced bulk RNA from unsorted whole blood, leaving chains unpaired. Study-level results: VDJdb-based matching was biased toward anti-spike CD8 responses and missed private and CD4 specificities.

As part of library construction, unique molecular identifiers were attached to individual cDNA molecules. TCRdb re-called the 5' RACE reads through MiXCR, storing one row per CDR3 protein. The sample comprises tens of thousands of distinct CDR3 sequences, roughly 7.1% of which are singletons, and roughly 4.8% rests with the top ten. Sequenced material: whole blood. The source is an adult who was a healthcare worker with PCR-confirmed SARS-CoV-2 infection or an uninfected control (not recorded which).

CDR3 nucleotide sequence: TGCAGTGCCTTCGGGGGGGGCAGGGCAGATACGCAGTATTTT. Its protein product is CSAFGGGRADTQYF. The chain couples TRBV20-1 to TRBJ2-3, with 8 bases lining up with TRBD2. There are 14 residues in the CDR3. V shed 6 bases, J shed 4 bases, and the junction held 9 bases outside the gene matches. Looked up from germline, CDR1 is DFQATT and CDR2 is SNEGSKA (reference sequence).